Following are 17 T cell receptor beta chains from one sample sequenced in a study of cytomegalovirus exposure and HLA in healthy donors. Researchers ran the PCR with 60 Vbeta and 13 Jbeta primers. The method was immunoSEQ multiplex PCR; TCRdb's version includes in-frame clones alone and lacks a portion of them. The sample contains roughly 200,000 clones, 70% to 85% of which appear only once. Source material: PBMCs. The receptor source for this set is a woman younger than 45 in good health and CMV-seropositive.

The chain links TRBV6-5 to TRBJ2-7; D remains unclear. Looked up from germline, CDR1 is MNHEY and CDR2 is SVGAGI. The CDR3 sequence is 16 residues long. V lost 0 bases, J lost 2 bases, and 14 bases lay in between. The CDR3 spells CASSYSISRNPYEQYF. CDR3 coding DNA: TGTGCCAGCAGTTACTCGATAAGCAGGAACCCCTACGAGCAGTACTTC.

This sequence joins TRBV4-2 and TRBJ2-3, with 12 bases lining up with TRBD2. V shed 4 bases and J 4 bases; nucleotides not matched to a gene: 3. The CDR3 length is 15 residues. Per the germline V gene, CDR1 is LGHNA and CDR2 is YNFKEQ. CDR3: CASSPSGGASDTQYF. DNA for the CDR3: TGTGCCAGCAGCCCTAGCGGGGGGGCCTCAGATACGCAGTATTTT.

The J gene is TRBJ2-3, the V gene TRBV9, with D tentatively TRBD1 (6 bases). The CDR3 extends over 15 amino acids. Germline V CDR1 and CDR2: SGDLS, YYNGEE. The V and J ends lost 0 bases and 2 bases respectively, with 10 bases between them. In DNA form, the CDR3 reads TGTGCCAGCAGCGTAGACAGGGTCCTCACAGATACGCAGTATTTT. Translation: CASSVDRVLTDTQYF. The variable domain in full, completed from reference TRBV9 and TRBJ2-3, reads DSGVTQTPKHLITATGQRVTLRCSPRSGDLSVYWYQQSLDQGLQFLIQYYNGEERAKGNILERFSAQQFPDLHSELNLSSLELGDSALYFCASSVDRVLTDTQYFGPGTRLTVL.

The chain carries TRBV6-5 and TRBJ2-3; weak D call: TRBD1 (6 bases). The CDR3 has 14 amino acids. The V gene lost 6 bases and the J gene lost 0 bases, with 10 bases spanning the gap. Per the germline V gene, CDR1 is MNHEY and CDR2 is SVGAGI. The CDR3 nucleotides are TGTGCCAGCAGCCGACAGGACAGCACAGATACGCAGTATTTT. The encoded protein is CASSRQDSTDTQYF.

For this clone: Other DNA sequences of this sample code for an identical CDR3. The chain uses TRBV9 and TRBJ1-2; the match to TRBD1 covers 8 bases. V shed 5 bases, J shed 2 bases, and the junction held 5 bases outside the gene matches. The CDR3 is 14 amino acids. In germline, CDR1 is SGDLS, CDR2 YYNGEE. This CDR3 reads CASSPDRGNYGYTF. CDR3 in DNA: TGTGCCAGCAGTCCCGACAGGGGAAACTATGGCTACACCTTC. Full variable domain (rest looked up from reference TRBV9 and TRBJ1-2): DSGVTQTPKHLITATGQRVTLRCSPRSGDLSVYWYQQSLDQGLQFLIQYYNGEERAKGNILERFSAQQFPDLHSELNLSSLELGDSALYFCASSPDRGNYGYTFGSGTRLTVV.

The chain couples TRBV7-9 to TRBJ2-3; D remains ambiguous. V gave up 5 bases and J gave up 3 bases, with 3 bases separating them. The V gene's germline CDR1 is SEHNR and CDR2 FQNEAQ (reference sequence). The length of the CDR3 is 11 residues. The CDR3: CASSHTDTQYF. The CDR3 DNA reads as TGTGCCAGCAGCCATACAGATACGCAGTATTTT.

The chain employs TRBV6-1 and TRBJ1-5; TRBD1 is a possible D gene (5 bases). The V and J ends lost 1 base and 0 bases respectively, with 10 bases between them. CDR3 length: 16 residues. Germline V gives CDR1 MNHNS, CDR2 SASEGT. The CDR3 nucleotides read TGTGCCAGCAGTGAAGTGGCAGGGTATAGCAATCAGCCCCAGCATTTT. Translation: CASSEVAGYSNQPQHF.

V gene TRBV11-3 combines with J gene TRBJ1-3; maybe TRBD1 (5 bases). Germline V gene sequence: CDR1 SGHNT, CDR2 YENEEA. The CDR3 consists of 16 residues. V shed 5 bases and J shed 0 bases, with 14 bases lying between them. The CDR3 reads CASSPWDSGSGNTIYF. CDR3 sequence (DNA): TGTGCCAGCAGCCCATGGGACTCAGGCTCTGGAAACACCATATATTTT.

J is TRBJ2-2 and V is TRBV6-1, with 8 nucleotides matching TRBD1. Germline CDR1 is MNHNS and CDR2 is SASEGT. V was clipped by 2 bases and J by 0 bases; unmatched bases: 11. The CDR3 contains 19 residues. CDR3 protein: CASSEQQGGPFANTGELFF. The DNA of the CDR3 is TGTGCCAGCAGTGAACAACAGGGGGGCCCCTTCGCGAACACCGGGGAGCTGTTTTTT.

The CDR3 protein is CASSYYGQDLSGNTIYF. The CDR3 DNA is TGTGCCAGCAGCTACTATGGACAGGACCTCTCTGGAAACACCATATATTTT. The chain combines TRBV7-2 with TRBJ1-3; 7 bases match TRBD1. The germline V gene has CDR1 SGHTA and CDR2 FQGNSA. The CDR3 sequence is 17 residues long. Trimming removed 4 bases from V and 0 bases from J; junction bases left unmatched: 9.

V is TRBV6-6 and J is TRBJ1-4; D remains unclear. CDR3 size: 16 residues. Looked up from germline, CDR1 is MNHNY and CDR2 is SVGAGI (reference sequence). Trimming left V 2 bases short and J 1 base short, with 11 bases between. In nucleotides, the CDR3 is TGTGCCAGCAGTTACGAAGCAGGATTAACTAATGAAAAACTGTTTTTT. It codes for CASSYEAGLTNEKLFF.

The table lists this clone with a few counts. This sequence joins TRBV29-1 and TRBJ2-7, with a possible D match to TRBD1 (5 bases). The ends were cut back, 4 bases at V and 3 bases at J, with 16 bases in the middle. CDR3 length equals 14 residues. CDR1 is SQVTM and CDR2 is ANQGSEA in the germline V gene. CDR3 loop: CSVVGRASFYEQYF. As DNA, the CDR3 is TGCAGCGTTGTTGGCAGGGCGTCTTTCTACGAGCAGTACTTC.

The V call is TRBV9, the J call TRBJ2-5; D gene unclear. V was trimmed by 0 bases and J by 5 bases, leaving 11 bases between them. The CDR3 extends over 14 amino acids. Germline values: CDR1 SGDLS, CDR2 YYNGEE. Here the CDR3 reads CASSVAPGLETQYF. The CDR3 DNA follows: TGTGCCAGCAGCGTAGCCCCCGGGTTGGAGACCCAGTACTTC.

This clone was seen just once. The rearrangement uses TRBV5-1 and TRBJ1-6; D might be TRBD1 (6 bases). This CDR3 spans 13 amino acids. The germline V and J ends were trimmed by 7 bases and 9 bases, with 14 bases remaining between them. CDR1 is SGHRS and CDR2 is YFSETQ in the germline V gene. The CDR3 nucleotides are TGCGCCAGCCATAAAGGGGGGGCTTCACCCCTCCACTTT. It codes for CASHKGGASPLHF.

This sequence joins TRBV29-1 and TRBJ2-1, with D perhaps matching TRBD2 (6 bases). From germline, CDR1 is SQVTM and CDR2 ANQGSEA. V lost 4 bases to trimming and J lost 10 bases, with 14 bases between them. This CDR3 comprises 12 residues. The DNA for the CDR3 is TGCAGCGTTGGCGGGGCCCCACACGAGCAGTTCTTC. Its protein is CSVGGAPHEQFF.

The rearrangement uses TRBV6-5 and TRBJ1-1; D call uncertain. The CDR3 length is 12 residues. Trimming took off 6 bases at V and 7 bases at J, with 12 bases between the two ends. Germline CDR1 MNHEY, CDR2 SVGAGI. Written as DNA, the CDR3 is TGTGCCAGCAGCTCCGGGTCATTTGAAGCTTTCTTT. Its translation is CASSSGSFEAFF.

The CDR3 loop reads CASSSGQGAVYEQYF. The DNA of the CDR3 is TGTGCCAGCAGCTCGGGACAGGGGGCAGTTTACGAGCAGTACTTC. The gene calls are TRBV7-9 and TRBJ2-7, with 12 bases fitting TRBD1. The CDR3 loop spans 15 amino acids. CDR1 SEHNR and CDR2 FQNEAQ come from the germline V gene (reference sequence). The V gene end was trimmed by 4 bases and the J gene end by 4 bases; junction bases not matched to a gene: 5.